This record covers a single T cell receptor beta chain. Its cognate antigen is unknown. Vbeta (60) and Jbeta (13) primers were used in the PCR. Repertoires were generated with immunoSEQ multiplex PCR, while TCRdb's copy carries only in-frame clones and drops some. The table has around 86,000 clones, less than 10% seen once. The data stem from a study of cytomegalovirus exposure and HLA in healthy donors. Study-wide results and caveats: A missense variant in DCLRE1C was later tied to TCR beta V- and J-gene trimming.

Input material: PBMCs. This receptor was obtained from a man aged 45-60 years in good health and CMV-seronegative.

CDR3 region: CASSTGGGGYTF. The CDR3 nucleotides read TGTGCCAGCAGTACAGGGGGGGGTGGCTACACCTTC. The genes are TRBV6-5 and TRBJ1-2; 8 nucleotides line up with TRBD1. The CDR3 has 12 amino acids. V dropped 5 bases and J dropped 7; count of bases not matched to a gene: 3. Germline-derived CDR1 and CDR2 are MNHEY and SVGAGI.